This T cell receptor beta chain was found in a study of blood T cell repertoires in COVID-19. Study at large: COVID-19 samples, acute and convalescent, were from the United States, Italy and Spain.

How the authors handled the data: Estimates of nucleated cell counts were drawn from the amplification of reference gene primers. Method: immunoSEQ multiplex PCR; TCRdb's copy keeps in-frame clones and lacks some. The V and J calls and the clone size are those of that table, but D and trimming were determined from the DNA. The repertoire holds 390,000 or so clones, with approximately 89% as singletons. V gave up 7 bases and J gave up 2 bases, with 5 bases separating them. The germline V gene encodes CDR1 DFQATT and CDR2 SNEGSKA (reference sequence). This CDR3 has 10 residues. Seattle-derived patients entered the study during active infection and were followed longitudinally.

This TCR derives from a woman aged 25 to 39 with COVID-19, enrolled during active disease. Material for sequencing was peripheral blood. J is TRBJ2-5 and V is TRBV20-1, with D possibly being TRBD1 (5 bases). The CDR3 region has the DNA TGCAGTGGGACACAAGAGACCCAGTACTTC. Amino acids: CSGTQETQYF.